This T cell receptor beta chain emerged from a study of cytomegalovirus exposure and HLA in healthy donors. Study-wide context: A subsequent analysis stated that the 120 or so validation repertoires were run on the same platform as the approximately 660 first-cohort repertoires.

Study results and limitations: TCR beta chains numbering about 160 were designated cytomegalovirus-associated. Reportedly, cytomegalovirus status was diagnosed with high sensitivity and specificity. Researchers reported that a few CMV-associated chains were confirmed in vitro as CMV antigen-specific.

A remark on this clone: Its antigen remains unknown. The same CDR3 can be traced to other DNA sequences in this sample.

Method: immunoSEQ multiplex PCR; TCRdb's copy keeps in-frame clones and lacks some. The sample shows about 350,000 clones, roughly nine tenths of them seen only once. The CDR3 covers 13 residues. Germline trimming cut 7 bases from V and 3 bases from J; bases unmatched to any gene: 5. Germline CDR1 is LNHDA and CDR2 is SQIVND (reference sequence). The chain has TRBV19 and TRBJ2-7; 8 bases map to TRBD1. Sequenced: PBMCs. The TCR originated in a woman aged 25 to 39 in good health and CMV-seropositive. CDR3 amino acids: CASTPGQGYEQYF. The CDR3 coding sequence is TGTGCCAGTACCCCAGGACAGGGCTACGAGCAGTACTTC.